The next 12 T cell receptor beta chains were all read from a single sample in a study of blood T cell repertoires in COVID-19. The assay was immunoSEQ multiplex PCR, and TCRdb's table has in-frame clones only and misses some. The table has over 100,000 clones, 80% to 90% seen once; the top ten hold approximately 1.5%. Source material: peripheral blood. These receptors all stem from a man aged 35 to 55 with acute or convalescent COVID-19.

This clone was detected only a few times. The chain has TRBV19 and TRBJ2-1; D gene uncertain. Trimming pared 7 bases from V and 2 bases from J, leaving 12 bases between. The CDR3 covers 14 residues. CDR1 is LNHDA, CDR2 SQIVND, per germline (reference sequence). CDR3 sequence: CASTRSQAYNEQFF. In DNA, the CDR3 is TGTGCCAGTACGAGGTCCCAAGCCTACAATGAGCAGTTCTTC.

DNA of the CDR3: TGTGCCAGCAGTTTATCCCCTTTTCGGGGTTACGAGCAGTACTTC. It encodes CASSLSPFRGYEQYF. The rearrangement joins TRBV28 to TRBJ2-7; tentatively, D is TRBD2 (5 bases). Germline V gives CDR1 MDHEN, CDR2 SYDVKM. This CDR3 comprises 15 residues. Trimming shortened V by 1 base and J by 4 bases, and 14 bases separated the two germline ends.

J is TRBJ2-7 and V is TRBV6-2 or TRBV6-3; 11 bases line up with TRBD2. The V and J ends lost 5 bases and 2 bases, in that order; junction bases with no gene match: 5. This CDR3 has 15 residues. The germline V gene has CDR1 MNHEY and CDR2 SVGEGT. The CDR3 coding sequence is TGTGCCAGCAGTCCCCTAGCGGGGGGCACCTACGAGCAGTACTTC. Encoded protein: CASSPLAGGTYEQYF.

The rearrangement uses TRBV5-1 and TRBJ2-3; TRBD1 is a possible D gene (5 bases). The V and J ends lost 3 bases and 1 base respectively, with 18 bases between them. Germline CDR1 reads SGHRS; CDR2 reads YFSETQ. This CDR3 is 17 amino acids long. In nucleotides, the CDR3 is TGCGCCAGCAGCTCCCATCCAACCAGGGTTGGCACAGATACGCAGTATTTT. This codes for CASSSHPTRVGTDTQYF. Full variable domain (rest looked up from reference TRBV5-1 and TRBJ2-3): KAGVTQTPRYLIKTRGQQVTLSCSPISGHRSVSWYQQTPGQGLQFLFEYFSETQRNKGNFPGRFSGRQFSNSRSEMNVSTLELGDSALYLCASSSHPTRVGTDTQYFGPGTRLTVL.

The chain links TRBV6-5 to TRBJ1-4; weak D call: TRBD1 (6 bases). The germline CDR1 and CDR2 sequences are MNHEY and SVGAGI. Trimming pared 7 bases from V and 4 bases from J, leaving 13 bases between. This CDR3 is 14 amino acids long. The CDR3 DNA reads TGTGCCAGCACATGGACAGCTTTTAATGAAAAACTGTTTTTT. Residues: CASTWTAFNEKLFF.

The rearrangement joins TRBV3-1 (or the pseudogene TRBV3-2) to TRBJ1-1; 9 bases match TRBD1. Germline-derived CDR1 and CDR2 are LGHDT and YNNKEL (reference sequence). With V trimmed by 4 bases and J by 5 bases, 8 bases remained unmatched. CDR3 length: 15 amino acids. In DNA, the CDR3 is TGTGCCAGCAGCCCCATGGGACAGGGCGGGACTGAAGCTTTCTTT. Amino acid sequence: CASSPMGQGGTEAFF.

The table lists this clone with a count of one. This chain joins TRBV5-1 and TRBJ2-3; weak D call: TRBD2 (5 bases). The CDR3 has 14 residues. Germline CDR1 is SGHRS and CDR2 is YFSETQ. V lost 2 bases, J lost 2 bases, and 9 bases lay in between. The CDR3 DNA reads TGCGCCAGCAGCTTCGGACTTTCCACAGATACGCAGTATTTT. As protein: CASSFGLSTDTQYF. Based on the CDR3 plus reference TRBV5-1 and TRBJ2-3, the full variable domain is KAGVTQTPRYLIKTRGQQVTLSCSPISGHRSVSWYQQTPGQGLQFLFEYFSETQRNKGNFPGRFSGRQFSNSRSEMNVSTLELGDSALYLCASSFGLSTDTQYFGPGTRLTVL.

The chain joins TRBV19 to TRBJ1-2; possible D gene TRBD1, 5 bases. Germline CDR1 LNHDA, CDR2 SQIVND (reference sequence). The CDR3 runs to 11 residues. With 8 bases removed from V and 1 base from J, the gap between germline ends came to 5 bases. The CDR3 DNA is TGTGCCAGTCAGGGTAACTATGGCTACACCTTC. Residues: CASQGNYGYTF. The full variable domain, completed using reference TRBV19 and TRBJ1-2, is DGGITQSPKYLFRKEGQNVTLSCEQNLNHDAMYWYRQDPGQGLRLIYYSQIVNDFQKGDIAEGYSVSREKKESFPLTVTSAQKNPTAFYLCASQGNYGYTFGSGTRLTVV.

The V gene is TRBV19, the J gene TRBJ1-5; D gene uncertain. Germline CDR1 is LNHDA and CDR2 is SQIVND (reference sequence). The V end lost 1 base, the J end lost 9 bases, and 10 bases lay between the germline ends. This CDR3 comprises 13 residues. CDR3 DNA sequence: TGTGCCAGTAGTATAGGGGTTCGAGGGCCCCAGCATTTT. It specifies CASSIGVRGPQHF. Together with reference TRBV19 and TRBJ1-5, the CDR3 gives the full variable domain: DGGITQSPKYLFRKEGQNVTLSCEQNLNHDAMYWYRQDPGQGLRLIYYSQIVNDFQKGDIAEGYSVSREKKESFPLTVTSAQKNPTAFYLCASSIGVRGPQHFGDGTRLSIL.

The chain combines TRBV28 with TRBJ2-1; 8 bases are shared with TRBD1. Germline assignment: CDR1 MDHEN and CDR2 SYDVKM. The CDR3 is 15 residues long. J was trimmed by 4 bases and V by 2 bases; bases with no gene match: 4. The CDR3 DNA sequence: TGTGCCAGCAGTTTAATGGACAGGGAATACAATGAGCAGTTCTTC. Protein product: CASSLMDREYNEQFF.

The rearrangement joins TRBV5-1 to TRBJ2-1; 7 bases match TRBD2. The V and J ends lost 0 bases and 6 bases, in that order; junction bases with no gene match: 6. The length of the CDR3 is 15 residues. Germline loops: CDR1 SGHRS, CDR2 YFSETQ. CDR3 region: CASSLAGGSSNEQFF. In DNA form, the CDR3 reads TGCGCCAGCAGCTTGGCCGGCGGGAGTTCCAATGAGCAGTTCTTC. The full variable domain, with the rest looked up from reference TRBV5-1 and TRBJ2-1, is KAGVTQTPRYLIKTRGQQVTLSCSPISGHRSVSWYQQTPGQGLQFLFEYFSETQRNKGNFPGRFSGRQFSNSRSEMNVSTLELGDSALYLCASSLAGGSSNEQFFGPGTRLTVL.

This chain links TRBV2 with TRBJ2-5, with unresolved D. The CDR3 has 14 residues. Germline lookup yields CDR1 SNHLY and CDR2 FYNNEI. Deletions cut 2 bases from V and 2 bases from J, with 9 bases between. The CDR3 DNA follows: TGTGCCAGCAGTGAAATCTCTAGGCAAGAGACCCAGTACTTC. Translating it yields CASSEISRQETQYF.